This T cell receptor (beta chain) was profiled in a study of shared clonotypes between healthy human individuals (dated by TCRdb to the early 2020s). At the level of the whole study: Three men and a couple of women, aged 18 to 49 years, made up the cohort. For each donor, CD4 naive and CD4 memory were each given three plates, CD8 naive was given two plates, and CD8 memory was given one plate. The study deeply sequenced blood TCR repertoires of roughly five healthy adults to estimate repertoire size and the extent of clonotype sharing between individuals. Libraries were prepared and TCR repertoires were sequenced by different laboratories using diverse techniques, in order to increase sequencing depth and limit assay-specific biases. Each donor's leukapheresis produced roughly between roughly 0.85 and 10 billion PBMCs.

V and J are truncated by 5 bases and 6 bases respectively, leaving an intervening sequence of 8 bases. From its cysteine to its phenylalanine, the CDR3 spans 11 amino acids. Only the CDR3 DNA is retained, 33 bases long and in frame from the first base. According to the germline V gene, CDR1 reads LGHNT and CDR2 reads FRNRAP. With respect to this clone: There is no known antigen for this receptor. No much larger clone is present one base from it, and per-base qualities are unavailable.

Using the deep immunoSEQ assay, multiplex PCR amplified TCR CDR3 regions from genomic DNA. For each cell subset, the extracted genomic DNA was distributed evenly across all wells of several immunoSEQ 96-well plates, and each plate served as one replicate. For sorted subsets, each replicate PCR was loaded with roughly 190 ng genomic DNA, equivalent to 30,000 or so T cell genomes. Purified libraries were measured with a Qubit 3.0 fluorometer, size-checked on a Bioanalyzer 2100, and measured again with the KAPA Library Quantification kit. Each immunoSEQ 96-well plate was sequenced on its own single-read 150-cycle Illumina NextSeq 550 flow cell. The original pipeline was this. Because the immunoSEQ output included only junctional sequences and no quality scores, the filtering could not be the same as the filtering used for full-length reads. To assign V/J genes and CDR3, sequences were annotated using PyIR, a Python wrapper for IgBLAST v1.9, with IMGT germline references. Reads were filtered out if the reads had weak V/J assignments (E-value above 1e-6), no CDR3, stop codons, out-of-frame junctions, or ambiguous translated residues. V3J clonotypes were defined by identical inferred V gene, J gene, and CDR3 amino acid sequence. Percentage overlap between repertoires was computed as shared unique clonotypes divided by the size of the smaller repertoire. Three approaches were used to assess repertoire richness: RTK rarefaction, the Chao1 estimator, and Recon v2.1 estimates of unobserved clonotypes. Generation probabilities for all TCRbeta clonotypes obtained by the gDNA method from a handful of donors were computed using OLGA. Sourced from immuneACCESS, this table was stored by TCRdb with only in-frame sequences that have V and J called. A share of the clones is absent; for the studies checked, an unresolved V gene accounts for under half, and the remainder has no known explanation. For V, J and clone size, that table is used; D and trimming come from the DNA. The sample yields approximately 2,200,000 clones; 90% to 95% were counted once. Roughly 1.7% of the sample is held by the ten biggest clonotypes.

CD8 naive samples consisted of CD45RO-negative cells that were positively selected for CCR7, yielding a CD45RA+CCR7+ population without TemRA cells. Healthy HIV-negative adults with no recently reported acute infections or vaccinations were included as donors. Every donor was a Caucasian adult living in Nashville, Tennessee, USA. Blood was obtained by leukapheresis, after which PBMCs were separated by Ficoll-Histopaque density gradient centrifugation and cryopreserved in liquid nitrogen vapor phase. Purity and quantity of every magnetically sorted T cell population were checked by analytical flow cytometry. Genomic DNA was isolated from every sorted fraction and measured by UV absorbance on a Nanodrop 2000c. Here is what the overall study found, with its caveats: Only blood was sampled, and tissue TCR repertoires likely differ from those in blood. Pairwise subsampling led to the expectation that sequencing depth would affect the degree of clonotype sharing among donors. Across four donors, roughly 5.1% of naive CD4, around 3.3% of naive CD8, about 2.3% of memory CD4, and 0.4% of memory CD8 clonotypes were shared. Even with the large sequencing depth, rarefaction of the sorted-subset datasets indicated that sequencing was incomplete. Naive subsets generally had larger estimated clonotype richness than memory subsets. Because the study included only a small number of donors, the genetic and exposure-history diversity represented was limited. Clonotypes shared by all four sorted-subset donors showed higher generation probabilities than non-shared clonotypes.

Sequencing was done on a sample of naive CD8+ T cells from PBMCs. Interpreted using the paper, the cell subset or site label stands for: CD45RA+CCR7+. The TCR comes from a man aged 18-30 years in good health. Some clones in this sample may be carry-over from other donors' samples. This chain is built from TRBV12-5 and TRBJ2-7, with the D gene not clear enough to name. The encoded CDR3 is CASGRLGEQYF. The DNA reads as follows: TGTGCTAGTGGTCGCTTGGGCGAGCAGTACTTC.